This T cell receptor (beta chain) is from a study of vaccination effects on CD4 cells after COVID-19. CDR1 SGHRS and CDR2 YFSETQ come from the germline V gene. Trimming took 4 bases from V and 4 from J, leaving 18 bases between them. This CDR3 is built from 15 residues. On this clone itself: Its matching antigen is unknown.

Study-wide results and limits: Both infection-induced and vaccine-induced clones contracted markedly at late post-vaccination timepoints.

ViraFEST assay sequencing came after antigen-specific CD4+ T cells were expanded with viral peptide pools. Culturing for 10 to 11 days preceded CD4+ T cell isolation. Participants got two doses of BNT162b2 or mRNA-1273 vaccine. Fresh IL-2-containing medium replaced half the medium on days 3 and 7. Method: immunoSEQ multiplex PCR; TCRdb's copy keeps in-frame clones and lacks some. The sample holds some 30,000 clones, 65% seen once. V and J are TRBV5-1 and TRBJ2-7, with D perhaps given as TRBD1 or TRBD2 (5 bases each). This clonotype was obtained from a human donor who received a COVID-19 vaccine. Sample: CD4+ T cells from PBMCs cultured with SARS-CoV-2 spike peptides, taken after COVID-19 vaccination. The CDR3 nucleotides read TGCGCCAGCAGCGTGGGACCAGGCGAGGAGTACGAGCAGTACTTC. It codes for CASSVGPGEEYEQYF.